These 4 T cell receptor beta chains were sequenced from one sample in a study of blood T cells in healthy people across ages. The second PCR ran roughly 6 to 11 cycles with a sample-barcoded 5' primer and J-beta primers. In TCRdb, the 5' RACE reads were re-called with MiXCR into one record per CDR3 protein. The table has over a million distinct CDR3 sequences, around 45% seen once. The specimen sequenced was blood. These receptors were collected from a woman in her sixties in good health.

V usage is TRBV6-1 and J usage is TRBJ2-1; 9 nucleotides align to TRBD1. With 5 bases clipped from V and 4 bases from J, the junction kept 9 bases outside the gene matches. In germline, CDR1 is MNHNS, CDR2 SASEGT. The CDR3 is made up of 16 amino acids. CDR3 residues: CASSKRLGTGYNEQFF. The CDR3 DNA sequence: TGTGCCAGCAGTAAACGCCTCGGGACAGGGTACAATGAGCAGTTCTTC.

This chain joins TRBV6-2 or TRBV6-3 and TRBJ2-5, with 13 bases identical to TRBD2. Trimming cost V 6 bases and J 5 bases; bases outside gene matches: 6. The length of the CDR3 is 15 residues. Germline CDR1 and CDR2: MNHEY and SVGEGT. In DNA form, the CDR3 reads TGTGCCAGCAGCGGACTAGCGGGAGTAGGGGAGACCCAGTACTTC. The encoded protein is CASSGLAGVGETQYF.

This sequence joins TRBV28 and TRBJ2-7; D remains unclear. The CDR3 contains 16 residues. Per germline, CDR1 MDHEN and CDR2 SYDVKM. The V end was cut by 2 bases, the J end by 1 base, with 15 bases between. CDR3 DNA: TGTGCCAGCAGTTTAAGTGCGGCGAAAAGTTCCTACGAGCAGTACTTC. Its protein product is CASSLSAAKSSYEQYF. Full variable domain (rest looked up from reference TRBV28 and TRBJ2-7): DVKVTQSSRYLVKRTGEKVFLECVQDMDHENMFWYRQDPGLGLRLIYFSYDVKMKEKGDIPEGYSVSREKKERFSLILESASTNQTSMYLCASSLSAAKSSYEQYFGPGTRLTVT.

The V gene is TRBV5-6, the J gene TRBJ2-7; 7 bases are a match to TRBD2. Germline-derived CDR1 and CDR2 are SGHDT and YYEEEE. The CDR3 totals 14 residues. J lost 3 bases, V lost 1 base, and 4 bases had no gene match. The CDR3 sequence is CASSLSGKYYEQYF. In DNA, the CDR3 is TGTGCCAGCAGCTTGAGCGGGAAATACTACGAGCAGTACTTC.